The rows below give T cell receptor beta chains drawn from one sample of a study of PD-1 blockade in classical Hodgkin lymphoma. Sequencing used immunoSEQ multiplex PCR; TCRdb keeps in-frame clones, though not all of them. The table includes around 23,000 clones, approximately 90% detected once. Sequencing was done on a sample of CD8+ T cells from blood. The receptors here all came from a human donor with classical Hodgkin lymphoma. CDR3s include the opening cysteine and the closing phenylalanine or tryptophan. Each record gives: D gene, V gene, J gene, CDR3 DNA, CDR3 protein. A D gene is named only where the DNA matches it firmly.

-	TRBV7-2	TRBJ2-5	TGTGCCAGCACCCCCTGGCCCCAAGAGACCCAGTACTTC	CASTPWPQETQYF
TRBD2	TRBV2	TRBJ2-1	TGTGCCAGCAGAAGCGGGAGGGCGTATGATGAGCAGTTCTTC	CASRSGRAYDEQFF
-	TRBV12-5	TRBJ2-5	TGTGCTAGTGGTTTACCCACGGGGGGCGGGCAAGAGACCCAGTACTTC	CASGLPTGGGQETQYF
-	TRBV7-2	TRBJ2-7	TGTGCCAGCAGCCTCGGGGTAGGTAGCGGATACGAGCAGTACTTC	CASSLGVGSGYEQYF
TRBD1	TRBV4-3	TRBJ2-2	TGCGCCAGCAGCCCGGAACCGGGACAGGACACCGGGGAGCTGTTTTTT	CASSPEPGQDTGELFF
TRBD1	TRBV2	TRBJ1-1	TGTGCCAGCAGAAGACAGGGGACTGAAGCTTTCTTT	CASRRQGTEAFF
-	TRBV25-1	TRBJ2-3	TGTGCCAGCAGTGAAGGGTGGGGTGTGGATACGCAGTATTTT	CASSEGWGVDTQYF
-	TRBV19	TRBJ2-5	TGTGCCAGTAATCCTGGTGTAGTTCGGTCAGAGACCCAGTACTTC	CASNPGVVRSETQYF
-	TRBV27	TRBJ1-4	TGTGCCAGCAGCTTCACAGGGAAAGAACTGTTTTTT	CASSFTGKELFF
-	TRBV5-6	TRBJ1-5	TGTGCCAGCAGCTTGGCCGGGCGGAGCAATCAGCCCCAGCATTTT	CASSLAGRSNQPQHF